The TCR beta chain described here comes from a study of blood T cell repertoires in COVID-19. Study-wide background: The samples span acute and convalescent COVID-19 from the United States, Italy and Spain. T cells, B-cell-depleted T cells, or PBMCs provided the cDNA or gDNA that served as material.

This clone appeared a few times. Seattle's cohort entered during active infection and was followed longitudinally. Under the authors' procedure: Amplified reference gene primers provided the basis for estimating nucleated cell counts. Repertoires were generated with immunoSEQ multiplex PCR, while TCRdb's copy carries only in-frame clones and drops some. V, J and clone size were drawn from that table, and D and trimming were deduced from the DNA. The sample consists of about 170,000 clones, approximately 86% of them appearing once. Sequencing was performed on peripheral blood. The clonotype originates from a woman aged 80 or older with COVID-19, enrolled during active disease.

CDR3 in amino acids: CASSGRGYIGNQPQHF. CDR3 DNA: TGTGCCAGCAGTGGTCGAGGGTACATTGGCAATCAGCCCCAGCATTTT. The genes are TRBV25-1 and TRBJ1-5; the D is unclear. The CDR3 is 16 amino acids. V lost 4 bases and J lost 2, with 15 bases in between. Germline CDR1 and CDR2: MGHDK and SYGVNS.